The clone carrying this TCR beta chain was found once. As yet, its antigen is unknown. The sample is drawn from a study of PD-1 blockade in classical Hodgkin lymphoma. Study results and caveats: Complete responders matched newly diagnosed patients in baseline diversity. Relapsed/refractory patients reportedly had the lowest baseline TCR diversity, below newly diagnosed patients, who were below healthy donors. Individuals initiating nivolumab under 1 year after ASCT were excluded.

The CDR3 extends over 17 amino acids. Germline-derived CDR1 and CDR2 are SEHNR and FQNEAQ (reference sequence). The V segment lost 5 bases and the J segment 5 bases; nucleotides outside the gene matches: 16. Assay used: immunoSEQ multiplex PCR; TCRdb lists only in-frame clones, some missing. Of 40,000 to 45,000 clones listed, approximately 70% are singletons. The time point was: cycle 4 day 1 (C4D1), after less than seven weeks of nivolumab. Exposure to brentuximab vedotin varied, and each patient had relapsed following autologous stem cell transplantation. This TCR was recovered from a human donor with classical Hodgkin lymphoma. Sequencing used peripheral blood mononuclear cells (PBMCs), obtained before the fourth cycle of nivolumab. The chain couples TRBV7-9 to TRBJ2-5; 8 bases fit TRBD2. CDR3: CASSPLSGGSLSETQYF. Written as DNA, the CDR3 is TGTGCCAGCAGCCCCCTCTCGGGGGGGAGTTTGTCGGAGACCCAGTACTTC.